The rows below give T cell receptor beta chains drawn from one sample of a study of cytotoxic CD8 clonotypes in ibrutinib-treated CLL. Repertoires were generated with immunoSEQ multiplex PCR, while TCRdb's copy carries only in-frame clones and drops some. The sample lists 75,000 to 80,000 clones; 70% to 90% were seen once. Sequenced here: PBMCs, sampled after 24 months of ibrutinib treatment. Receptors originate from a human donor with chronic lymphocytic leukemia. CDR3s include the opening cysteine and the closing phenylalanine or tryptophan. The order of the fields is J gene, D gene, clone size, V gene, CDR3 protein, CDR3 DNA. D genes are given only for firm matches. Clone sizes are given selectively: once, few, many, or a class where the clone is expanded.

TRBJ2-7	NA	NA	TRBV19	CASSIDAGLSEQYF	TGTGCCAGTAGTATAGATGCAGGGTTAAGCGAGCAGTACTTC
TRBJ2-7	TRBD2	NA	TRBV7-2	CASVAGREFYEQYF	TGTGCCAGCGTAGCGGGGCGGGAGTTTTACGAGCAGTACTTC
TRBJ2-3	TRBD1	NA	TRBV18	CASSPGDRGLTDTQYF	TGTGCCAGCTCACCAGGGGACAGGGGGCTGACAGATACGCAGTATTTT
TRBJ2-5	NA	NA	TRBV23-1	CASSQWETQETQYF	TGCGCCAGCAGTCAATGGGAAACGCAAGAGACCCAGTACTTC
TRBJ2-3	NA	NA	TRBV5-1	CASSALIGLGTDTQYF	TGCGCCAGCAGCGCGCTTATCGGGTTGGGCACAGATACGCAGTATTTT
TRBJ1-5	NA	NA	TRBV5-5	CASSLGDQPQHF	TGTGCCAGCAGCTTGGGGGATCAGCCCCAGCATTTT
TRBJ2-7	TRBD1	NA	TRBV30	CAWSVLGTVPYEQYF	TGTGCCTGGAGTGTATTAGGGACAGTTCCCTACGAGCAGTACTTC
TRBJ2-1	NA	NA	TRBV29-1	CSVEGSGRAGEQFF	TGCAGCGTTGAAGGGTCGGGCAGGGCAGGGGAGCAGTTCTTC
TRBJ2-1	TRBD2	NA	TRBV6-7	CASSIPFTSGRGSYNEQFF	TGTGCCAGCAGTATTCCGTTTACTAGCGGGAGAGGTTCCTACAATGAGCAGTTCTTC
TRBJ1-1	TRBD1	NA	TRBV5-1	CASSFGTGGLNTEAFF	TGCGCCAGCAGCTTTGGGACAGGGGGTTTGAACACTGAAGCTTTCTTT
TRBJ2-3	TRBD1	NA	TRBV6-5	CASRRGGWTDTQYF	TGTGCCAGCAGAAGAGGGGGCTGGACAGATACGCAGTATTTT
TRBJ2-3	NA	NA	TRBV11-2	CASSSPNPNLDTQYF	TGTGCCAGCAGCTCCCCTAACCCGAATTTGGATACGCAGTATTTT
TRBJ2-2	TRBD2	NA	TRBV11-1	CASSRLGLAGHTGELFF	TGTGCCAGCAGCCGGTTAGGACTAGCGGGACACACCGGGGAGCTGTTTTTT
TRBJ1-5	NA	NA	TRBV4-2	CASSRAGTALDSNQPQHF	TGTGCCAGCAGCCGGGCCGGGACGGCACTGGATAGCAATCAGCCCCAGCATTTT
TRBJ2-5	TRBD1	NA	TRBV4-2	CASSQDPGQGGETQYF	TGTGCCAGCAGCCAAGATCCCGGACAGGGCGGCGAGACCCAGTACTTC
TRBJ2-2	NA	NA	TRBV6-5	CATATGLNTGELFF	TGTGCCACCGCGACGGGCCTTAACACCGGGGAGCTGTTTTTT
TRBJ1-4	NA	NA	TRBV11-2	CASSRYNEKLFF	TGTGCCAGCAGCCGATATAATGAAAAACTGTTTTTT
TRBJ2-7	TRBD1	NA	TRBV30	CAWNRQGSYEQYF	TGTGCCTGGAACCGACAGGGTAGCTACGAGCAGTACTTC
TRBJ2-7	NA	NA	TRBV7-6	CASSLSRATYEQYF	TGTGCCAGCAGCTTAAGCAGGGCAACCTACGAGCAGTACTTC
TRBJ2-5	TRBD2	NA	TRBV30	CAWTSGIETQYF	TGTGCCTGGACTAGCGGGATAGAGACCCAGTACTTC
TRBJ1-2	TRBD1	NA	TRBV4-2	CASSQARTGANYGYTF	TGTGCCAGCAGCCAAGCTCGGACAGGGGCTAACTATGGCTACACCTTC
TRBJ2-5	NA	NA	TRBV10-1	CASSESWGPSLIGSKTQYF	TGCGCCAGCAGTGAGTCGTGGGGCCCATCTCTGATCGGGTCGAAGACCCAGTACTTC
TRBJ2-1	TRBD2	NA	TRBV6-5	CASTRLAGDNEQFF	TGTGCCAGCACCAGACTAGCGGGGGACAATGAGCAGTTCTTC
TRBJ1-4	NA	NA	TRBV28	CASTRPQNNEKLFF	TGTGCCAGCACCCGACCGCAGAATAATGAAAAACTGTTTTTT
TRBJ2-2	TRBD1	few	TRBV2	CASVGQGANTGELFF	TGTGCCAGCGTAGGACAGGGGGCGAACACCGGGGAGCTGTTTTTT
TRBJ1-1	NA	NA	TRBV28	CASSLITGGNTEAFF	TGTGCCAGCAGCCTCATTACGGGGGGGAACACTGAAGCTTTCTTT
TRBJ2-2	TRBD1	NA	TRBV19	CATSPPNRGLRVTGELFF	TGTGCCACCTCCCCCCCGAACAGGGGCCTAAGAGTTACCGGGGAGCTGTTTTTT
TRBJ2-2	NA	NA	TRBV11-2	CASSYYGRPPNTGELFF	TGTGCCAGCAGCTATTATGGGAGGCCACCGAACACCGGGGAGCTGTTTTTT
TRBJ1-2	NA	NA	TRBV6-5	CASSYAGDPGTF	TGTGCCAGCAGTTACGCTGGGGACCCGGGGACCTTC
TRBJ1-4	TRBD1	NA	TRBV4-1	CASSKTGGEKLFF	TGCGCCAGCAGCAAAACAGGGGGTGAAAAACTGTTTTTT
TRBJ2-4	TRBD1	once	TRBV4-1	CASSPYADRQELAKNIQYF	TGCGCCAGCAGCCCTTATGCGGACAGGCAAGAGCTAGCCAAAAACATTCAGTACTTC
TRBJ2-1	NA	NA	TRBV9	CASSVLSSWDYNEQFF	TGTGCCAGCAGCGTTTTGAGTAGCTGGGACTACAATGAGCAGTTCTTC
TRBJ1-2	NA	NA	TRBV7-9	CASSLGASVLYGYTF	TGTGCCAGCAGCTTAGGGGCTTCAGTTCTGTATGGCTACACCTTC
TRBJ1-2	NA	NA	TRBV7-9	CASSLVRDGYTF	TGTGCCAGCAGCTTAGTCCGGGATGGCTACACCTTC
TRBJ2-5	NA	NA	TRBV19	CASTRGRGETQYF	TGTGCCAGTACAAGGGGAAGGGGAGAGACCCAGTACTTC